One and the same sample provided the 20 T cell receptor beta chains below, sequenced in a study of blood T cell repertoires in COVID-19. Libraries were prepared by immunoSEQ multiplex PCR; TCRdb keeps only in-frame clonotypes and omits some of them. Found here are 150,000 to 200,000 clones, approximately 84% of them singletons; the top ten hold 22%. Sequencing was done on a sample of peripheral blood. These receptors were taken from a woman aged 80 or over with acute or convalescent COVID-19.

The rearrangement joins TRBV2 to TRBJ2-7; 8 bases line up with TRBD1. Germline values: CDR1 SNHLY, CDR2 FYNNEI. The CDR3 runs 14 residues. With V trimmed by 6 bases and J by 3 bases, 7 bases remained unmatched. The CDR3 reads CASSMGQEIYEQYF. The CDR3 bases are TGTGCCAGCAGCATGGGACAGGAAATCTACGAGCAGTACTTC.

The rearrangement uses TRBV2 and TRBJ1-2, with 7 positions matching TRBD1. The CDR3 runs to 16 residues. V dropped 7 bases and J dropped 3; count of bases not matched to a gene: 14. CDR1 SNHLY and CDR2 FYNNEI come from the germline V gene. CDR3 nucleotides: TGTGCCAGCATGGCTATACAGGGGCAGAGGGACTATGGCTACACCTTC. This codes for CASMAIQGQRDYGYTF.

The chain links TRBV30 to TRBJ1-4; the match to TRBD1 covers 8 bases. Per germline, CDR1 GTSNPN and CDR2 SVGIG (reference sequence). CDR3 length: 17 residues. V was pared by 5 bases and J by 8 bases, with 19 bases of the junction left unmatched. This CDR3 reads CAWGQGQPGQVGEKLFF. The CDR3 region has the DNA TGTGCCTGGGGACAGGGTCAACCGGGACAGGTGGGCGAAAAACTGTTTTTT.

In its sample, this clone was seen once. This chain links TRBV7-2 with TRBJ2-7, with D possibly matching TRBD2 (5 bases). The V gene's germline CDR1 is SGHTA and CDR2 FQGNSA. The CDR3 extends over 14 amino acids. The germline V and J ends were trimmed by 4 bases and 4 bases, with 14 bases remaining between them. CDR3 region: CASSSRTAPYEQYF. DNA for the CDR3: TGTGCCAGCAGCTCCCGGACTGCCCCTTACGAGCAGTACTTC. The full variable domain, in which reference TRBV7-2 and TRBJ2-7 provide the parts outside the CDR3, is GAGVSQSPSNKVTEKGKDVELRCDPISGHTALYWYRQSLGQGLEFLIYFQGNSAPDKSGLPSDRFSAERTGGSVSTLTIQRTQQEDSAVYLCASSSRTAPYEQYFGPGTRLTVT.

The gene calls are TRBV4-1 and TRBJ2-1; 8 nucleotides match TRBD2. Germline CDR1 reads MGHRA; CDR2 reads YSYEKL. The V gene end was trimmed by 1 base and the J gene end by 14 bases; junction bases not matched to a gene: 7. The CDR3 is 13 amino acids. The CDR3 reads CASSQAGAGVEFF. CDR3 nucleotide sequence: TGCGCCAGCAGCCAAGCGGGAGCGGGAGTGGAGTTCTTC.

The genes are TRBV5-1 and TRBJ2-1, with D unresolved. Trimming pared 0 bases from V and 4 bases from J, leaving 5 bases between. Germline lookup yields CDR1 SGHRS and CDR2 YFSETQ. The CDR3 spans 13 residues. The CDR3 is CASSLVTYNEQFF. CDR3 DNA: TGCGCCAGCAGCTTGGTCACTTACAATGAGCAGTTCTTC.

The chain links TRBV5-1 to TRBJ1-6, with 7 bases matching TRBD1. CDR3 length equals 14 residues. The germline CDR1 and CDR2 sequences are SGHRS and YFSETQ. V lost 4 bases to trimming and J lost 9 bases; unmatched junction nucleotides: 7. CDR3 nucleotide sequence: TGCGCCAGCAGCCCCGGACAGGTTGTTTCACCCCTCCACTTT. Translation gives CASSPGQVVSPLHF.

The chain links TRBV10-2 to TRBJ1-1; TRBD1 is a possible D gene (6 bases). Per the germline V gene, CDR1 is WSHSY and CDR2 is SAAADI. The CDR3 extends over 14 amino acids. The V end was cut by 7 bases, the J end by 0 bases, with 12 bases between. The chain's CDR3 is CASIDRLLNTEAFF. CDR3 bases: TGCGCCAGCATCGACAGGCTATTGAACACTGAAGCTTTCTTT.

This clone was picked up a small number of times. This rearrangement joins TRBV5-6 to TRBJ2-1, with 8 positions matching TRBD1. Germline values: CDR1 SGHDT, CDR2 YYEEEE. The CDR3 sequence is 15 residues long. Trimming removed 7 bases from V and 7 bases from J; junction bases left unmatched: 13. CDR3: CASLSQGDGGNEQFF. The CDR3 bases are TGTGCCAGCTTATCACAGGGGGATGGCGGGAATGAGCAGTTCTTC. Looking up the rest from reference TRBV5-6 and TRBJ2-1 gives the full variable domain: DAGVTQSPTHLIKTRGQQVTLRCSPKSGHDTVSWYQQALGQGPQFIFQYYEEEERQRGNFPDRFSGHQFPNYSSELNVNALLLGDSALYLCASLSQGDGGNEQFFGPGTRLTVL.

This chain joins TRBV13 and TRBJ2-1; 11 bases align to TRBD2. There are 16 residues in the CDR3. Germline assignment: CDR1 PRHDT and CDR2 FYEKMQ (reference sequence). V shed 6 bases and J 1 base; nucleotides not matched to a gene: 5. The CDR3 reads CASSRSSGRSYNEQFF. The CDR3 region has the DNA TGTGCCAGCAGTCGATCTAGCGGGAGGTCCTACAATGAGCAGTTCTTC. Looking up the rest from reference TRBV13 and TRBJ2-1 gives the full variable domain: AAGVIQSPRHLIKEKRETATLKCYPIPRHDTVYWYQQGPGQDPQFLISFYEKMQSDKGSIPDRFSAQQFSDYHSELNMSSLELGDSALYFCASSRSSGRSYNEQFFGPGTRLTVL.

This chain joins TRBV19 and TRBJ1-5; 8 bases are shared with TRBD1. The CDR3 sequence is 17 residues long. Germline values: CDR1 LNHDA, CDR2 SQIVND (reference sequence). Trimming at V came to 7 bases and at J to 4 bases, leaving 15 bases not matched to a gene. This CDR3 reads CASKGRGLGAPNQPQHF. CDR3 bases: TGTGCCAGTAAAGGCAGGGGGCTTGGGGCCCCAAATCAGCCCCAGCATTTT.

The rearrangement uses TRBV13 and TRBJ2-1; 13 nucleotides align to TRBD2. This CDR3 spans 18 amino acids. After removal of 5 bases from V and 2 bases from J, the junction contained 9 bases not matched to a gene. Germline V gives CDR1 PRHDT, CDR2 FYEKMQ (reference sequence). CDR3 residues: CASSPGLAGDTAYNEQFF. CDR3 DNA: TGTGCCAGCAGCCCTGGACTAGCGGGAGACACTGCCTACAATGAGCAGTTCTTC.

For this clone: Within the sample, other DNA sequences also encode this same CDR3. The V and J genes are TRBV9 and TRBJ1-1; no clear D. The V end lost 4 bases, the J end lost 5 bases, and 6 bases lay between the germline ends. The V gene's germline CDR1 is SGDLS and CDR2 YYNGEE. This CDR3 has 11 residues. The CDR3 DNA reads TGTGCCAGCAGCCCTCTTACTGAAGCTTTCTTT. As protein: CASSPLTEAFF.

Comment on this clone: An end of the junction does not agree with germline; a read error may underlie this. Other DNA sequences from this sample encode an identical CDR3 as well. The chain uses TRBV30 and TRBJ2-2, with D possibly being TRBD1 (6 bases). This CDR3 comprises 13 residues. Germline CDR1 reads GTSNPN; CDR2 reads SVGIG (reference sequence). The CDR3 nucleotides are TGTGCCTGGAATAGGGGACAAACCGGAGAGCTGTTTTTT. Its protein is CAWNRGQTGELFF.

This clone is deemed medium-sized. The chain combines TRBV4-1 with TRBJ2-1, with TRBD2 identical over 7 bases. Germline trimming cut 0 bases from V and 9 bases from J; bases unmatched to any gene: 11. The CDR3 totals 16 residues. Germline V gene lookup returns CDR1 MGHRA and CDR2 YSYEKL. The CDR3 is CASSQDGEGQQGEQFF. The CDR3, as DNA: TGCGCCAGCAGCCAAGATGGGGAGGGTCAGCAGGGTGAGCAGTTCTTC.

The rearrangement uses TRBV29-1 and TRBJ2-1, with TRBD2 as a possible D gene (6 bases). Germline-derived CDR1 and CDR2 are SQVTM and ANQGSEA. This CDR3 has 15 amino acids. V was cut by 7 bases and J by 7 bases, with 23 bases left in between. The CDR3 bases are TGCAGCGCTTACCCCGGGGGAAGGGAGCTGAATGAGCAGTTCTTC. This codes for CSAYPGGRELNEQFF.

The chain links TRBV3-1 (or the pseudogene TRBV3-2) to TRBJ1-5; a weak D match, TRBD1 (6 bases). V gave up 4 bases and J gave up 0 bases, with 10 bases separating them. Germline CDR1 and CDR2: LGHDT and YNNKEL (reference sequence). This CDR3 comprises 15 residues. The CDR3 loop is CASSPSGVSNQPQHF. CDR3 DNA: TGTGCCAGCAGCCCGTCAGGGGTTAGCAATCAGCCCCAGCATTTT.

This sequence joins TRBV19 and TRBJ2-1, with TRBD1 identical over 9 bases. The CDR3 spans 15 residues. J gave up 4 bases and V 3 bases, and 4 bases lay outside the gene matches. The V gene's germline CDR1 is LNHDA and CDR2 SQIVND (reference sequence). CDR3 nucleotide sequence: TGTGCCAGTAGTATTAACAGGGGGCCTTACAATGAGCAGTTCTTC. Amino acids: CASSINRGPYNEQFF.

This clone was seen once. The genes are TRBV6-1 and TRBJ1-1; D perhaps matches TRBD1 (6 bases). The V gene lost 1 base and the J gene lost 5 bases, with 14 bases spanning the gap. From germline, CDR1 is MNHNS and CDR2 SASEGT. The CDR3 spans 15 residues. CDR3 DNA sequence: TGTGCCAGCAGTGAAGTCAACAGGGTGGGTACTGAAGCTTTCTTT. Translating gives CASSEVNRVGTEAFF.

On this clone itself: Other DNA sequences from this sample encode an identical CDR3 as well. This sequence joins TRBV12-3 or TRBV12-4 and TRBJ1-2; 8 bases are shared with TRBD1. The V gene end was trimmed by 5 bases and the J gene end by 4 bases; junction bases not matched to a gene: 0. This CDR3 is 12 amino acids long. The CDR3 nucleotides read TGTGCCAGCAGTGGACAGGGCTATGGCTACACCTTC. Protein sequence: CASSGQGYGYTF.